The table lists the clone carrying this TCR beta chain with a few counts. Antigen unknown. This specimen belongs to a study of OX40 agonist ivuxolimab in advanced cancers. General study points: Relative to CD4+, CD8+ T cells held more expanded clones on average. CD4+ and CD8+ blood T cells expanded clonally by week 6 at 0.1 to 3.0 mg/kg.

V was pared by 8 bases and J by 0 bases, with 17 bases between. Germline V gives CDR1 WNHNN, CDR2 SYGVQD (reference sequence). The CDR3 sequence is 15 residues long. Blood samples were obtained at baseline, cycle 4 day 1, and cycle 7 day 1. Repertoires were generated with immunoSEQ multiplex PCR, while TCRdb's copy carries only in-frame clones and drops some. The data contain under 45,000 clones, 74% of them seen just once; the ten biggest clones take up about 18%. The TCR comes from an adult with an advanced solid tumor such as melanoma, head and neck, liver or kidney cancer. The J gene is TRBJ2-7, the V gene TRBV10-1; D is perhaps TRBD2 (5 bases). The sequencing used CD4+ or CD8+ T cells sorted from blood, collected in a trial of the OX40 agonist ivuxolimab. The CDR3 nucleotides read TGCGCCAGCCGAGGGAACAGACCGAGCTCCTACGAGCAGTACGTC. Its protein product is CASRGNRPSSYEQYV.